This T cell receptor (beta chain) was retrieved from a study of identical twins (dated by TCRdb to 2016 to 2018). In terms of the full investigation: TCR alpha and beta repertoires from monozygotic twins, unrelated adults of various ages and cord blood were deep-sequenced to test whether fetal clonotypes persist. To rule out contamination, replicate twin experiments were performed at different times with different library preparation protocols.

V sheds 8 bases and J sheds 6 bases, leaving 17 bases between their ends. Spanning cysteine to phenylalanine, the CDR3 consists of 14 amino acids. Just the 42-base CDR3 DNA is kept, in frame starting at base 1. Only healthy Caucasian donors were included. Three pairs of female monozygotic twins, all aged 18 to 29 years, were included in the twin cohort. CD4+ and CD8+ T cell populations were isolated with positive isolation kits from Invitrogen. Turning to this clonotype: Its cognate antigen has yet to be identified. No much larger clone exists at a distance of one base, and base qualities are not known.

Receptor amplification or capture employed 5' RACE. Instrument used: Illumina HiSeq 2000. A universal primer binding site was introduced by template switching, and a unique molecular identifier was present in the final cDNA, enabling accurate counting of TCR cDNA molecules. First-strand cDNA for TCR alpha and beta chains was synthesized from specific primers in the conserved constant-segment region. To control for contamination, each cDNA library was double barcoded with a SMART-Mk sample barcode plus Illumina barcodes. TruSeq adapter sequences, together with Illumina sample barcodes, were added in two successive PCR steps. The Illumina HiSeq platform was used with custom primers to sequence TCR alpha and beta cDNA libraries. The source study handled its data this way. Unique molecular identifiers were extracted from raw reads with MiGEC, and CDR3 positions were determined with MiXCR. For each individual, recombination models were inferred using an EM algorithm with the repgenHMM and IGoR tools. Shared clonotype analysis was performed with the tcR package in R, normalizing sharing by the product of cloneset sizes. To study raw recombination without the effects of thymic and clonal selection, out-of-frame nonproductive sequences were analyzed. TCRdb reran the public reads through fastp at Q25 and MiXCR, keeping productive beta chains. Entries that share a CDR3 protein sequence are merged under the most common genes and DNA. The V and J calls here are based on TCRdb, not the publication. Recorded for this sample are hundreds of thousands of distinct CDR3 sequences; about 22% of them occurred a single time. Around 0.48% of the sample is taken by the ten largest.

Overall study results and their limits: Zero-insertion analyses could be partly confounded by invariant T cells such as MAIT and iNKT, though diverse VJ usage argued against such confounding for most clonotypes. Excess twin sharing in beta out-of-frame sequences was weaker because fewer shared sequences lowered the signal-to-noise ratio. Out-of-frame TCR alpha sequences shared between twins showed an excess of low generation-probability sequences compared with coincidental sharing between unrelated individuals. Abundant cord blood beta clonotypes had fewer insertions, young adult naive repertoires showed a similar but weaker trend, and memory repertoires showed no such trend. Conclusions relied on cross-sectional statistical analysis, since the same donors could not be followed over many years. Recombination models systematically underestimated out-of-frame TCR alpha sharing in monozygotic twins but agreed with sharing between unrelated individuals.

The same sample was also used in a study of yellow fever vaccine responses in identical twins. The second paper states: The authors reported that the T cell response to vaccination in identical twins appeared partly convergent and partly personalized. In identical twins, the study followed T cell clones that responded to the vaccine with precision.

The V gene is TRBV12-3 or TRBV12-4 and the J gene is TRBJ2-1; tentative D gene TRBD1, with 5 bases matching. Sequencing was done on a sample of CD4+ T cells sorted from blood. The receptor comes from a young woman in good health. The CDR3 has the sequence CASHSGHRFNEQFF. The DNA sequence is given as TGTGCCAGCCACTCCGGACACCGCTTCAATGAGCAGTTCTTC.